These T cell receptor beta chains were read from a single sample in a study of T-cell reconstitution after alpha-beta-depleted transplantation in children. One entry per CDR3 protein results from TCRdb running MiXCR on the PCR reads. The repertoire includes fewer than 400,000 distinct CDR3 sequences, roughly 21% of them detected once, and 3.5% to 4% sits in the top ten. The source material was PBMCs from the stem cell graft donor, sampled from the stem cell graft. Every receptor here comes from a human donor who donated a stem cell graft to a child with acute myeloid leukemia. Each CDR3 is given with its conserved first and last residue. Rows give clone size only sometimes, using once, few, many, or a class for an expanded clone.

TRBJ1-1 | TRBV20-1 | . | CARGTGVGNTEAFF
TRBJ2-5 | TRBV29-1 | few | CSVTGTGQETQYF
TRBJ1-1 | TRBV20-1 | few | CSAEGYTEAFF
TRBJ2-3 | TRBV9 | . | CASSVFLAPSTDTQYF
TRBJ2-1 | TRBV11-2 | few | CASSQGGLGQFF
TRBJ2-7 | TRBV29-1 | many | CSVAGWGVYEQYF
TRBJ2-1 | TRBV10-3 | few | CATTPGSYNEQFF
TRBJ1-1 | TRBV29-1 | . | CSVEMLMNTEAFF
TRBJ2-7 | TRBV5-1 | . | CASSFNSLGEQYF
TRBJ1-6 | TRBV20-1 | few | CSARAAGQFYNSPLHF
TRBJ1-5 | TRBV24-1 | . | CATGPGPTSNQPQHF
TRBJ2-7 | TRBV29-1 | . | CSVEESGTVGYEQYF
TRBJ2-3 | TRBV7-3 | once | CASSPKGGSDTQYF
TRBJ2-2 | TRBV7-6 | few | CASIEGAGGELFF
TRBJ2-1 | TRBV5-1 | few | CASSLAGMLGADNEQFF
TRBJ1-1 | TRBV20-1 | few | CSASRRNTEAFF
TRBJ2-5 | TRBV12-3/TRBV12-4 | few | CASSLAAAETQYF
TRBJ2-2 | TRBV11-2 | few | CASSLAGGDTGELFF
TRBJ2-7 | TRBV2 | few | CASSATGSWGYEQYF
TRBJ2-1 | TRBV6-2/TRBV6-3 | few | CASSDPGGSYNEQFF
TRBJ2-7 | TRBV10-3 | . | CAISALAGLYEQYF
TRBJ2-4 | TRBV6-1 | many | CASSPRPQAGIQYF
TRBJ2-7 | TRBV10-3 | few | CAISGLRQGAYEQYF
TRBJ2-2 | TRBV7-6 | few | CASSLATGQGAGELFF
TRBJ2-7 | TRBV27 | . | CASIPMGRGHEQYF
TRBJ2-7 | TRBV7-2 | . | CASSLTASGRAGNYEQYF
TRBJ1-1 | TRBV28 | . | CASRRNGNEAFF
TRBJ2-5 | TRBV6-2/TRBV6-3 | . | CASSYLGQTQYF
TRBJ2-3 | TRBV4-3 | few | CASSQEGGRNRDTQYF
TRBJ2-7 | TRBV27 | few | CASSLGGEAYEQYF
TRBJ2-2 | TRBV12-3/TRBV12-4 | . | CASRSGALAGELFF
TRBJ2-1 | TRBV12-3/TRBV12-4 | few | CASRYSGRVDEQFF
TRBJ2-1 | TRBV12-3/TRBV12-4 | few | CASSPTSLSHNEQFF
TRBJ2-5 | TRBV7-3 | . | CASSPWTGGAFKTQYF
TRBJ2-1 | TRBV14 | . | CASSLLLLAGQYNEQFF
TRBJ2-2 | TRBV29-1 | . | CSVLLRLSTGELFF
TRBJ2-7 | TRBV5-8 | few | CASSFMGQGAYEQYF
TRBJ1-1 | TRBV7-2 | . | CASSIYSPGGEAFF
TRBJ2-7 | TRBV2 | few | CASRELPGLGSYEQYF
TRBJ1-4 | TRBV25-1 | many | CASSESGTGFEKLFF
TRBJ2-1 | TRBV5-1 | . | CASSSQVARNEQFF